This T cell receptor beta chain comes out of a study of blood T cells in healthy people across ages. Peripheral blood was drawn, approximately 9.4 milliliters per donor. The use of a sample-barcoded 5' primer and a J-beta primer mix characterized a second PCR of 7 to 11 cycles. Each TCR beta cDNA got a 12-nucleotide random molecular identifier. CDR3-containing paired-end reads numbered at least 3 million in each sample. MiXCR, run by TCRdb on the 5' RACE reads, gives a single entry per CDR3 protein. This sample has about 700,000 distinct CDR3 sequences; about a third occur once, and the top ten carry 15%. This clonotype was observed a single time. Its target is unknown. The V gene lost 7 bases and the J gene lost 0 bases, with 12 bases spanning the gap. The CDR3 is 13 residues long. CDR1 is GTSNPN, CDR2 SVGIG, per germline (reference sequence). General study findings and limits: Unsorted PBMCs blocked a conclusive comparison of naive and antigen-experienced cells.

The V gene is TRBV30, the J gene TRBJ1-1; perhaps TRBD1 as D (5 bases). What was sequenced was blood. The clonotype comes from a woman older than 75 in good health. The CDR3 protein is CASRQNLNTEAFF. Here the CDR3 DNA reads TGTGCCTCCCGACAGAACCTGAACACTGAAGCTTTCTTT.